This T cell receptor (beta chain) was identified in a study of preoperative IRX-2 immunotherapy in early breast cancer. The CDR3 consists of 16 residues. The V end lost 2 bases, the J end lost 5 bases, and 19 bases lay between the germline ends. The germline V gene encodes CDR1 MNHGY and CDR2 SAAAGT. Data came from immunoSEQ multiplex PCR; TCRdb stores just in-frame clones and leaves some out. The sample lists around 6,000 clones, under 85% occurring once. This clone is classed as medium-sized (0.01 to 0.1%). Treatment noted: preoperative locoregional IRX-2 cytokine immunotherapy. The source is a human donor with breast cancer. The sample was tumor tissue, taken before IRX-2 immunotherapy. The chain is built from TRBV6-8 and TRBJ2-7; a weak D match, TRBD1 (6 bases). The CDR3: CASSYTGTRVVHEQYF. In nucleotides, the CDR3 is TGTGCCAGCAGTTACACCGGGACACGGGTTGTCCACGAGCAGTACTTC.